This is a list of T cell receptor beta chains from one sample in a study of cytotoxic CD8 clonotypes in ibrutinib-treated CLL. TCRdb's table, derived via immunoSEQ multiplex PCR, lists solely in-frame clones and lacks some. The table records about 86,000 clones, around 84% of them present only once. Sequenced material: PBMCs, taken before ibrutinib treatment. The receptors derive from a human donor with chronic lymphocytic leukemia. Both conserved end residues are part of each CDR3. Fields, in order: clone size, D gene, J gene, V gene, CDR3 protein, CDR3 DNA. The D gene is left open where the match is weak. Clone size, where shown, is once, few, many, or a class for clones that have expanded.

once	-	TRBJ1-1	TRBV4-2	CASTQNWQGTIGTEAFF	TGTGCCAGCACCCAAAATTGGCAGGGGACAATCGGCACTGAAGCTTTCTTT
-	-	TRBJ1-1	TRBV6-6	CASSYTGQAEAFF	TGTGCCAGCAGTTATACGGGCCAGGCTGAAGCTTTCTTT
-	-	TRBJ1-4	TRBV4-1	CASGTPGARNEKLFF	TGCGCCAGCGGAACCCCAGGGGCCCGAAATGAAAAACTGTTTTTT
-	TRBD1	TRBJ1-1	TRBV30	CAWNRGLEAFF	TGTGCCTGGAACAGGGGTCTCGAAGCTTTCTTT
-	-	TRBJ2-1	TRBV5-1	CASSLDQGNEQFF	TGCGCCAGCAGCTTGGACCAGGGGAATGAGCAGTTCTTC
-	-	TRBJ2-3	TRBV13	CASSPPTGVPQYF	TGTGCCAGCAGCCCCCCGACGGGAGTCCCGCAGTATTTT
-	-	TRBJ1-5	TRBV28	CASSLIRKNQPQHF	TGTGCCAGCAGTTTAATAAGAAAAAATCAGCCCCAGCATTTT
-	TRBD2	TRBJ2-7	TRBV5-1	CASSPRLAGGTEQYF	TGCGCCAGCAGCCCCCGTCTAGCGGGAGGAACCGAGCAGTACTTC
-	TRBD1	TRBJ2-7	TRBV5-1	CASSLSPGGSYEQYF	TGCGCCAGCAGCTTGAGTCCAGGGGGCAGCTACGAGCAGTACTTC
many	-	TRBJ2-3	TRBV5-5	CASSYRGTTDTQYF	TGTGCCAGCAGCTACCGGGGGACCACAGATACGCAGTATTTT
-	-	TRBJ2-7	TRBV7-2	CASSLIPLRYEQYF	TGTGCCAGCAGCTTAATCCCCCTTCGCTACGAGCAGTACTTC
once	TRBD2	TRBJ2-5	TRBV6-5	CASRQAGGQETQYF	TGTGCCAGCAGACAGGCGGGAGGGCAAGAGACCCAGTACTTC
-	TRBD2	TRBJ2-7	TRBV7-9	CASSLSSGRVYEQYF	TGTGCCAGCAGCTTATCTAGCGGGAGGGTCTACGAGCAGTACTTC
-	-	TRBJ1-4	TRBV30	CACNRALNEKLFF	TGTGCCTGCAATAGGGCCCTTAATGAAAAACTGTTTTTT
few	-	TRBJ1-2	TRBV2	CAAGFGGYTF	TGTGCCGCAGGGTTTGGTGGCTACACCTTC
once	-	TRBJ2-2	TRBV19	CASSIGDRNTGELFF	TGTGCCAGTAGTATAGGTGACAGGAACACCGGGGAGCTGTTTTTT
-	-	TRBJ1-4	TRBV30	CAWTRGGVEKLFF	TGTGCCTGGACGAGGGGGGGAGTAGAAAAACTGTTTTTT
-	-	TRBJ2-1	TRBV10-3	CATPWEIADNEQFF	TGTGCCACCCCGTGGGAGATAGCGGACAATGAGCAGTTCTTC
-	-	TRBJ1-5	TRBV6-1	CASSSRGGNQPQHF	TGTGCCAGCAGTTCGCGGGGGGGCAATCAGCCCCAGCATTTT
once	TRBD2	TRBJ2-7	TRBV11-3	CASSRPGLTIEQYF	TGTGCCAGCAGCCGTCCGGGACTAACGATCGAGCAGTACTTC
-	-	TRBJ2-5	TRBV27	CASSLGETQYF	TGTGCCAGCAGTTTAGGAGAGACCCAGTACTTC
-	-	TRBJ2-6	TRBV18	CASSPRLGATNASGANVLTF	TGTGCCAGCTCACCACGCTTGGGGGCGACAAATGCCTCTGGGGCCAACGTCCTGACTTTC
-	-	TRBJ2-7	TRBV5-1	CASSFGGNSYEQYF	TGCGCCAGCAGCTTTGGAGGCAACTCCTACGAGCAGTACTTC
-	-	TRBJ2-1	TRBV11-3	CASSLVREQFF	TGTGCCAGCAGCTTAGTTCGGGAGCAGTTCTTC